A selection of T cell receptor beta chains follows, all from one sample in a study of blood T cell repertoires in COVID-19. Using immunoSEQ multiplex PCR, the repertoire was profiled, and TCRdb retains in-frame clones only, with some absent. The sample has 400,000 or so clones; 85% to 90% are singletons. The specimen was PBMCs or T cells enriched from blood (not recorded which). The source is a man aged 25-45 years who had recovered from COVID-19. CDR3s include the opening cysteine and the closing phenylalanine or tryptophan. A D gene is named only where the DNA matches it firmly. The size entry is marked missing in some rows and otherwise reads once, few, many or a size class.

- TRBJ1-6 - TRBV11-3 CASNQGLNNSPLHF TGTGCCAGCAACCAGGGACTTAATAATTCACCCCTCCACTTT
- TRBJ2-3 - TRBV5-1 CASSWTPGTSTDTQYF TGCGCCAGCAGCTGGACCCCCGGGACTAGCACAGATACGCAGTATTTT
- TRBJ2-3 TRBD2 TRBV30 CAWSATWTSGGTDTQYF TGTGCCTGGAGTGCCACATGGACTAGCGGAGGCACAGATACGCAGTATTTT
- TRBJ1-5 TRBD1 TRBV29-1 CSVATLQGADQPQHF TGCAGCGTCGCAACCCTCCAGGGGGCCGATCAGCCCCAGCATTTT
- TRBJ2-5 TRBD2 TRBV6-2/TRBV6-3 CASSYESSGTRETQYF TGTGCCAGCAGTTACGAATCTAGCGGGACCCGAGAGACCCAGTACTTC
few TRBJ1-5 TRBD1 TRBV28 CASSRTGGSNQPQHF TGTGCCAGCAGCCGGACAGGGGGCTCCAATCAGCCCCAGCATTTT
- TRBJ2-7 TRBD1 TRBV18 CASSLGTDYEQYF TGTGCCAGCTCACTGGGGACAGACTACGAGCAGTACTTC
- TRBJ1-6 TRBD1 TRBV30 CAWGPGQGYSPLHF TGTGCCTGGGGGCCGGGACAGGGGTATTCACCCCTCCACTTT
- TRBJ2-7 - TRBV18 CASSLQGEQYF TGTGCCAGCTCCCTCCAGGGAGAGCAGTACTTC
- TRBJ2-7 TRBD1 TRBV4-1 CASSQNRGPYEQYF TGCGCCAGCAGCCAAAACAGGGGGCCCTACGAGCAGTACTTC
- TRBJ2-3 TRBD2 TRBV19 CASSRGLAESTDTQYF TGTGCCAGTAGTAGGGGACTAGCGGAGAGCACAGATACGCAGTATTTT
- TRBJ2-3 - TRBV30 CAWSVLGATGDTQYF TGTGCCTGGAGTGTACTGGGGGCAACTGGGGATACGCAGTATTTT
- TRBJ2-1 - TRBV9 CASSPTQYNEQFF TGTGCCAGCAGTCCAACTCAATACAATGAGCAGTTCTTC
- TRBJ1-4 TRBD1 TRBV7-9 CASSAGQGSNEKLFF TGTGCCAGCAGCGCCGGACAGGGCTCTAATGAAAAACTGTTTTTT
- TRBJ1-1 - TRBV2 CAKADREGAFF TGTGCCAAGGCCGACCGCGAGGGAGCTTTCTTT
- TRBJ1-2 - TRBV7-8 CASSPGSSSNYGYTF TGTGCCAGCAGCCCCGGGAGTTCTTCTAACTATGGCTACACCTTC
- TRBJ2-3 TRBD2 TRBV5-1 CASSLGGSGRTDTQYF TGCGCCAGCAGCTTGGGGGGTAGCGGGAGGACAGATACGCAGTATTTT
- TRBJ2-5 - TRBV28 CASSSPGTQEGGTQYF TGTGCCAGCAGCTCTCCCGGGACACAGGAAGGTGGGACCCAGTACTTC
- TRBJ2-7 - TRBV9 CASSVGGWRGTSGEQYF TGTGCCAGCAGCGTAGGGGGCTGGAGGGGTACGAGTGGCGAGCAGTACTTC
- TRBJ1-4 TRBD1 TRBV18 CASSRQGPATNEKLFF TGTGCCAGCTCCAGACAGGGGCCCGCAACTAATGAAAAACTGTTTTTT
- TRBJ1-4 TRBD1 TRBV6-1 CASREQGGLWATNEKLFF TGTGCCAGCAGGGAACAGGGGGGACTTTGGGCAACTAATGAAAAACTGTTTTTT
- TRBJ2-7 - TRBV10-3 CAISESDFSYEQYF TGTGCCATCAGTGAGTCGGACTTCTCCTACGAGCAGTACTTC
- TRBJ1-1 TRBD1 TRBV18 CASSRGTGQNTEAFF TGTGCCAGCTCACGTGGGACAGGGCAAAACACTGAAGCTTTCTTT
few TRBJ1-6 TRBD1 TRBV6-4 CASSEGTGGLNSPLHF TGTGCCAGCAGTGAGGGGACAGGGGGCCTCAATTCACCCCTCCACTTT
- TRBJ1-5 TRBD1 TRBV10-2 CASSELTGVGEWPQHF TGCGCCAGCAGTGAGTTGACAGGGGTGGGCGAGTGGCCCCAGCATTTT
once TRBJ1-5 - TRBV23-1 CASSQSRNQPQHF TGCGCCAGCAGTCAATCTCGGAATCAGCCCCAGCATTTT
- TRBJ1-2 - TRBV28 CASSNDIDYGYTF TGTGCCAGCAGCAATGACATCGACTATGGCTACACCTTC
- TRBJ2-5 TRBD2 TRBV5-1 CASSWTSGTQYF TGCGCCAGCAGCTGGACTAGCGGAACCCAGTACTTC
- TRBJ2-3 TRBD1 TRBV9 CASSVGDRVSDTQYF TGTGCCAGCAGCGTAGGGGACAGGGTCTCAGATACGCAGTATTTT
- TRBJ2-1 - TRBV5-1 CASSLEVTVGYEQFF TGCGCCAGCAGCTTGGAAGTGACAGTCGGATATGAGCAGTTCTTC
- TRBJ2-2 - TRBV24-1 CATSVGRGNTGELFF TGTGCCACCAGTGTCGGCAGGGGGAACACCGGGGAGCTGTTTTTT
- TRBJ2-2 TRBD1 TRBV24-1 CATRRGQGTGELFF TGTGCCACCAGGCGGGGACAGGGGACCGGGGAGCTGTTTTTT
- TRBJ2-7 - TRBV7-8 CASSLPQGYEQYF TGTGCCAGCAGCTTACCCCAGGGTTACGAGCAGTACTTC
- TRBJ2-5 - TRBV29-1 CSVSPDGATQYF TGCAGCGTTTCCCCCGATGGAGCGACCCAGTACTTC
- TRBJ2-7 - TRBV29-1 CSVEGQGGNEQYF TGCAGCGTTGAAGGGCAGGGTGGGAACGAGCAGTACTTC
few TRBJ1-6 - TRBV14 CASSQARARGYSPLHF TGTGCCAGCAGCCAAGCCCGTGCCAGGGGATATTCACCCCTCCACTTT
- TRBJ2-7 TRBD2 TRBV5-1 CASRFSGRDEQYF TGCGCCAGCAGATTTAGCGGGAGGGACGAGCAGTACTTC
- TRBJ1-6 - TRBV25-1 CASANDNSPLHF TGTGCCAGCGCTAACGATAATTCACCCCTCCACTTT
- TRBJ1-6 - TRBV7-2 CASSLGAGNSPLHF TGTGCCAGCAGCTTAGGGGCGGGGAATTCACCCCTCCACTTT
- TRBJ2-5 - TRBV7-5 CVRRPNRDRGGETQYF TGTGTCAGAAGACCTAACAGGGACAGGGGTGGGGAGACCCAGTACTTC
- TRBJ2-4 - TRBV7-2 CASSLEGVSKNIQYF TGTGCCAGCAGCTTGGAGGGAGTTAGCAAAAACATTCAGTACTTC
once TRBJ1-2 TRBD1 TRBV28 CASTSPGQGRLLYGYTF TGTGCCAGCACCTCCCCGGGACAGGGGCGCCTCCTCTATGGCTACACCTTC
- TRBJ1-4 - TRBV7-9 CASSLAEGLGGEKLFF TGTGCCAGCAGCTTAGCGGAAGGGCTCGGAGGAGAAAAACTGTTTTTT
- TRBJ2-1 TRBD2 TRBV2 CASSGSGRAEIWGNEQFF TGTGCCAGCAGTGGTAGCGGGAGGGCCGAGATCTGGGGGAATGAGCAGTTCTTC
- TRBJ2-1 TRBD2 TRBV10-2 CASRLAGGVYNEQFF TGCGCCAGCAGACTAGCGGGAGGGGTCTACAATGAGCAGTTCTTC
- TRBJ1-5 - TRBV6-2/TRBV6-3 CASSSRGTGNQPQHF TGTGCCAGCAGTTCCAGGGGTACTGGCAATCAGCCCCAGCATTTT
- TRBJ2-1 TRBD2 TRBV25-1 CASIGGSSYNEQFF TGTGCCAGCATTGGCGGGAGCTCCTACAATGAGCAGTTCTTC
- TRBJ2-1 TRBD2 TRBV28 CASSSPGTSGYNEQFF TGTGCCAGCAGTTCCCCCGGGACTAGCGGATACAATGAGCAGTTCTTC
- TRBJ1-1 - TRBV28 CASSLTGTVTEAFF TGTGCCAGCAGTTTAACAGGGACGGTCACTGAAGCTTTCTTT
- TRBJ1-5 - TRBV10-2 CASSDSRSNQPQHF TGCGCCAGCAGTGACTCCAGGAGCAATCAGCCCCAGCATTTT
- TRBJ1-1 - TRBV29-1 CSARGGRNTEAFF TGCAGCGCGCGGGGGGGCCGGAACACTGAAGCTTTCTTT
- TRBJ1-1 TRBD1 TRBV11-2 CASNNLGQMNTEAFF TGTGCCAGCAACAATTTGGGACAGATGAACACTGAAGCTTTCTTT
once TRBJ1-2 - TRBV28 CASSFEIGGSSRLEANYGYTF TGTGCCAGCAGTTTTGAGATCGGGGGGAGTAGCCGTCTGGAAGCTAACTATGGCTACACCTTC
- TRBJ1-1 TRBD1 TRBV28 CASSLRGTVNTEAFF TGTGCCAGCAGTCTCAGGGGGACAGTAAACACTGAAGCTTTCTTT
- TRBJ2-7 - TRBV20-1 CSASLSSYEQYF TGCAGTGCTAGTCTTTCTTCCTACGAGCAGTACTTC
- TRBJ2-1 TRBD2 TRBV5-1 CASSSSGRVKFF TGCGCCAGCAGCTCGAGCGGGAGGGTTAAATTCTTC
few TRBJ1-4 TRBD1 TRBV5-1 CASSPAGQGNEKLFF TGCGCCAGCAGCCCGGCGGGACAGGGAAATGAAAAACTGTTTTTT
few TRBJ1-6 - TRBV3-1/TRBV3-2 CASSQVGQSSYNSPLHF TGTGCCAGCAGCCAAGTAGGACAGAGCTCCTATAATTCACCCCTCCACTTT
- TRBJ1-5 - TRBV11-2 CASSLSPWGDQPQHF TGTGCCAGCAGCTTATCTCCTTGGGGGGATCAGCCCCAGCATTTT
few TRBJ1-2 - TRBV11-2 CASSLSTGKGYTF TGTGCCAGCAGCTTAAGCACAGGGAAAGGCTACACCTTC